Below, 30 T cell receptor beta chains from the same sample are listed, as sequenced in a study of T cells after yellow fever vaccination. TCRdb analysed the 5' RACE reads with MiXCR anew, one entry per CDR3 protein. The sample shows approximately 300,000 distinct CDR3 sequences, roughly 13% of them seen only once. The specimen comprised CD4+ T cells sorted from PBMCs, sampled 45 days after the yellow fever booster vaccination. These receptors came from a man aged 25-40 years who received the YFV17D yellow fever vaccine.

The rearrangement links TRBV6-1 to TRBJ2-3; TRBD2 agrees at 7 bases. The CDR3 sequence is 14 residues long. The germline V gene encodes CDR1 MNHNS and CDR2 SASEGT. J gave up 4 bases and V 6 bases, and 7 bases lay outside the gene matches. CDR3 DNA: TGTGCCAGCAGACCGGGAGGCGGGCCAGATACGCAGTATTTT. This encodes CASRPGGGPDTQYF.

This clonotype occurred a few times. This sequence joins TRBV20-1 and TRBJ2-1; D is ambiguous. Germline CDR1 reads DFQATT; CDR2 reads SNEGSKA (reference sequence). Trimming took 6 bases from V and 4 from J, leaving 13 bases between them. The CDR3 has 13 residues. The CDR3 bases are TGCAGTGCCCCGACGCCCCCATACAATGAGCAGTTCTTC. Its protein is CSAPTPPYNEQFF.

This clonotype turned up a few times. The V and J genes are TRBV6-1 and TRBJ2-7; maybe TRBD1 (6 bases). The CDR3 has 13 amino acids. Germline V CDR1 and CDR2: MNHNS, SASEGT. V lost 5 bases and J 4 bases, leaving 12 bases between the germline ends. CDR3 DNA sequence: TGTGCCAGCAGTAGAGGACAGCGTTACGAGCAGTACTTC. Translating it yields CASSRGQRYEQYF.

The gene calls are TRBV9 and TRBJ2-2, with D tentatively TRBD2 (7 bases). Between the trimmed V and J ends, which lost 5 bases and 0 bases, there was a span of 14 bases. The germline V gene encodes CDR1 SGDLS and CDR2 YYNGEE. The CDR3 length is 16 residues. CDR3 region: CASRGGGLSNTGELFF. The CDR3 nucleotides read TGTGCCAGCAGAGGGGGGGGCTTATCGAACACCGGGGAGCTGTTTTTT.

Only a few counts were recorded for this clonotype. V is TRBV27 and J is TRBJ2-1; D is uncertain. Germline loops: CDR1 MNHEY, CDR2 SMNVEV (reference sequence). Trimming left V 3 bases short and J 5 bases short, with 8 bases between. CDR3 size: 13 residues. In nucleotides, the CDR3 is TGTGCCAGCAGTTTGCAGGAGAACAATGAGCAGTTCTTC. Protein sequence: CASSLQENNEQFF.

This clonotype has a count of ten or more. The genes are TRBV10-3 and TRBJ2-3; D is unclear. The CDR3 sequence is 12 residues long. Looked up from germline, CDR1 is ENHRY and CDR2 is SYGVKD. V lost 0 bases and J 4 bases, leaving 2 bases between the germline ends. The CDR3, as DNA: TGTGCCATCAGTGAGTCGTCAGATACGCAGTATTTT. Encoded protein: CAISESSDTQYF.

The chain employs TRBV20-1 and TRBJ2-1; 12 bases match TRBD1. The CDR3 is made up of 15 amino acids. Germline values: CDR1 DFQATT, CDR2 SNEGSKA (reference sequence). The ends lost 6 bases at V and 5 bases at J; junction bases unmatched: 8. CDR3 sequence reads: CSATTGTGGNNEQFF. The DNA for the CDR3 is TGCAGTGCAACAACCGGGACAGGGGGCAACAATGAGCAGTTCTTC.

In its sample, this clonotype was seen many times. This chain connects TRBV20-1 to TRBJ1-5; D gene uncertain. Germline V CDR1 and CDR2: DFQATT, SNEGSKA (reference sequence). V was cut by 6 bases and J by 6 bases, with 21 bases left in between. The CDR3 runs 15 residues. The CDR3 DNA follows: TGCAGTGCGGAGCGAACATACGGCGAGAGTCAGCCCCAGCATTTT. Amino acids: CSAERTYGESQPQHF.

In its sample, this clonotype was seen a few times. The V gene is TRBV7-6, the J gene TRBJ2-1; 13 bases line up with TRBD2. The ends lost 0 bases at V and 8 bases at J; junction bases unmatched: 7. Germline V lookup: CDR1 SGHVS, CDR2 FNYEAQ. CDR3 size: 17 residues. The CDR3 coding sequence is TGTGCCAGCAGCTTAGCTGTGAGAGGACTAGCGGGAGATGAGCAGTTCTTC. Translating it yields CASSLAVRGLAGDEQFF. Together with reference TRBV7-6 and TRBJ2-1, the CDR3 gives the full variable domain: GAGVSQSPRYKVTKRGQDVALRCDPISGHVSLYWYRQALGQGPEFLTYFNYEAQQDKSGLPNDRFSAERPEGSISTLTIQRTEQRDSAMYRCASSLAVRGLAGDEQFFGPGTRLTVL.

This sequence joins TRBV5-1 and TRBJ1-2, with D uncertain. V was trimmed by 3 bases and J by 6 bases, leaving 9 bases between them. Germline V lookup: CDR1 SGHRS, CDR2 YFSETQ. The CDR3 length is 12 residues. The CDR3 DNA reads as TGCGCCAGCAGCTGGCCCCCACATGGCTACACCTTC. It yields the protein CASSWPPHGYTF.

Only a few counts were recorded for this clonotype. CDR3 coding DNA: TGTGCCAGCATTCGACAGGGGGCAATCGACTATGGCTACACCTTC. It encodes CASIRQGAIDYGYTF. J is TRBJ1-2 and V is TRBV6-1; TRBD1 aligns across 10 bases. After removal of 7 bases from V and 3 bases from J, the junction contained 8 bases not matched to a gene. This CDR3 contains 15 residues. CDR1 MNHNS and CDR2 SASEGT come from the germline V gene.

This chain uses TRBV6-2 or TRBV6-3 with TRBJ2-1; D call uncertain. The CDR3 extends over 13 amino acids. The germline V and J ends were trimmed by 7 bases and 4 bases, with 11 bases remaining between them. Germline V lookup: CDR1 MNHEY, CDR2 SVGEGT. Here the CDR3 reads CASMAGLYNEQFF. For the CDR3, the DNA is TGTGCCAGCATGGCTGGGTTGTACAATGAGCAGTTCTTC.

This clonotype was seen a few times. The V and J genes are TRBV20-1 and TRBJ2-7, with TRBD2 as a possible D gene (6 bases). Germline CDR1 DFQATT, CDR2 SNEGSKA (reference sequence). V was clipped by 7 bases and J by 6 bases, with 19 bases between them. The CDR3 spans 13 residues. CDR3 bases: TGCAGTGTCCCGCCGGGAGTCCGGGGCGAGCAGTACTTC. This codes for CSVPPGVRGEQYF.

A few counts support this clonotype. The chain recombines TRBV20-1 with TRBJ2-1; tentative D call: TRBD2 (7 bases). Germline CDR1 is DFQATT and CDR2 is SNEGSKA (reference sequence). V gave up 3 bases and J gave up 7 bases, with 28 bases separating them. This CDR3 contains 18 residues. CDR3 amino acids: CSASNDFNGGRGENEQFF. CDR3 bases: TGCAGTGCTAGTAACGATTTTAACGGGGGGAGGGGGGAAAATGAGCAGTTCTTC.

Only a few counts were recorded for this clonotype. The rearrangement links TRBV20-1 to TRBJ2-1, with TRBD1 matching 9 bases. The germline CDR1 and CDR2 sequences are DFQATT and SNEGSKA (reference sequence). J was trimmed by 8 bases and V by 6 bases; bases with no gene match: 11. The CDR3 is made up of 14 amino acids. CDR3 bases: TGCAGTGCCGTCTCCGGGACAGGGTCCCATGAGCAGTTCTTC. It encodes CSAVSGTGSHEQFF.

This clonotype was counted a few times. V is TRBV7-6 and J is TRBJ1-2, with 7 bases that match TRBD1. After removal of 5 bases from V and 1 base from J, the junction contained 7 bases not matched to a gene. Germline V gene sequence: CDR1 SGHVS, CDR2 FNYEAQ. This CDR3 contains 15 residues. This chain's CDR3 is CASSPGTDHNYGYTF. The CDR3 nucleotides are TGTGCCAGCAGCCCGGGGACAGACCATAACTATGGCTACACCTTC. Full variable domain (missing parts from reference TRBV7-6 and TRBJ1-2): GAGVSQSPRYKVTKRGQDVALRCDPISGHVSLYWYRQALGQGPEFLTYFNYEAQQDKSGLPNDRFSAERPEGSISTLTIQRTEQRDSAMYRCASSPGTDHNYGYTFGSGTRLTVV.

The rearrangement links TRBV5-1 to TRBJ2-3; D unclear. Germline loops: CDR1 SGHRS, CDR2 YFSETQ. The V end was cut by 1 base, the J end by 7 bases, with 16 bases between. The CDR3 runs to 15 residues. CDR3 sequence: CASSLITQLENTQYF. CDR3 bases: TGCGCCAGCAGCTTGATTACACAACTCGAAAATACGCAGTATTTT.

The chain joins TRBV20-1 to TRBJ2-2; the D is unclear. V dropped 6 bases and J dropped 3 bases, with 8 bases sitting between them. There are 12 residues in the CDR3. Germline-derived CDR1 and CDR2 are DFQATT and SNEGSKA (reference sequence). Here the CDR3 DNA reads TGCAGTGCCCATACTCACACCGGGGAGCTGTTTTTT. It codes for CSAHTHTGELFF.

This clonotype was recorded many times. The chain is built from TRBV27 and TRBJ2-7; D possibly corresponds to TRBD1 (5 bases). Trimming left V 8 bases short and J 12 bases short, with 17 bases between. The CDR3 spans 11 residues. Per germline, CDR1 MNHEY and CDR2 SMNVEV (reference sequence). The CDR3 loop is CASQLRTQLYF. In DNA form, the CDR3 reads TGTGCCAGCCAGCTCAGGACACAACTGTACTTC.

This clonotype has ten or more counts. CDR3 sequence: CATSKQGAAWQYF. CDR3 DNA sequence: TGTGCCACCAGCAAGCAGGGGGCCGCCTGGCAGTACTTC. V usage is TRBV15 and J usage is TRBJ2-7; TRBD1 aligns across 8 bases. This CDR3 has 13 amino acids. V dropped 4 bases and J dropped 9; count of bases not matched to a gene: 8. Germline V gives CDR1 LNHNV, CDR2 YYDKDF (reference sequence).

The chain has TRBV20-1 and TRBJ2-3; D gene ambiguous. The CDR3 has 14 residues. The germline gives CDR1 DFQATT, CDR2 SNEGSKA (reference sequence). Trimming removed 6 bases at V and 1 base at J, with 14 bases between. In DNA form, the CDR3 reads TGCAGTGCCCCCACTGGCCTACGCACAGATACGCAGTATTTT. It translates to CSAPTGLRTDTQYF.

V usage is TRBV4-3 and J usage is TRBJ1-1; tentative D call: TRBD1 (6 bases). Trimming cost V 1 base and J 8 bases, with 14 bases left between them. The CDR3 sequence is 14 residues long. The germline CDR1 and CDR2 sequences are LGHNA and YSLEER. CDR3: CASSQGPRGTEAFF. The CDR3 coding sequence is TGCGCCAGCAGCCAAGGCCCTAGGGGGACAGAAGCTTTCTTT.

Only a few counts were recorded for this clonotype. The chain combines TRBV7-3 with TRBJ2-3; D perhaps matches TRBD1 (5 bases). CDR3 length: 15 amino acids. V lost 2 bases and J lost 1, with 10 bases in between. CDR1 is SGHTA and CDR2 is FQGTGA in the germline V gene. In DNA form, the CDR3 reads TGTGCCAGCAGCTTAGGCAGGGTTGGCACAGATACGCAGTATTTT. It is translated as CASSLGRVGTDTQYF.

This clonotype was detected only a few times. The genes are TRBV11-2 and TRBJ2-2; D gene uncertain. This CDR3 is 14 amino acids long. Germline assignment: CDR1 SGHAT and CDR2 FQNNGV. V was clipped by 0 bases and J by 4 bases, with 6 bases between them. CDR3 in DNA: TGTGCCAGCAGCTTAGATGCTCGCACCGGGGAGCTGTTTTTT. Protein sequence: CASSLDARTGELFF.

This clonotype has a handful of counts. This chain joins TRBV6-5 and TRBJ2-2; no clear D. Germline CDR1 reads MNHEY; CDR2 reads SVGAGI. The CDR3 contains 16 residues. The ends were cut back, 4 bases at V and 4 bases at J, with 16 bases in the middle. The CDR3 DNA follows: TGTGCCAGCAGTTCTCTCCGTCTCGGAACCACCGGGGAGCTGTTTTTT. Residues: CASSSLRLGTTGELFF.

This clonotype occurred a few times. The chain links TRBV24-1 to TRBJ2-1; 7 bases are shared with TRBD1. J was trimmed by 4 bases and V by 2 bases; bases with no gene match: 4. Germline V gene data show CDR1 as KGHDR and CDR2 as SFDVKD. This CDR3 is built from 15 residues. In DNA form, the CDR3 reads TGTGCCACCAGTGATTCAGGGACAGAGTACAATGAGCAGTTCTTC. Protein sequence: CATSDSGTEYNEQFF.

This clonotype was counted between two and nine times. This rearrangement joins TRBV7-3 to TRBJ2-3, with D hard to call. Germline CDR1 SGHTA, CDR2 FQGTGA. V lost 5 bases and J 3 bases, leaving 18 bases between the germline ends. The length of the CDR3 is 16 residues. The CDR3 loop reads CASSQDSGLRTDTQYF. The CDR3 DNA follows: TGTGCCAGCAGCCAAGACTCCGGGCTAAGGACAGATACGCAGTATTTT.

This clonotype was detected a few times. The chain joins TRBV30 to TRBJ2-1; a possible D gene is TRBD2 (5 bases). V lost 6 bases, J lost 7 bases, and 19 bases lay in between. The CDR3 totals 14 residues. Germline V gene data show CDR1 as GTSNPN and CDR2 as SVGIG (reference sequence). CDR3 region: CACSQRNLGNEQFF. CDR3 nucleotides: TGTGCCTGTTCACAGCGGAACTTAGGGAATGAGCAGTTCTTC.

The chain recombines TRBV18 with TRBJ2-5; no firm D call. Germline CDR1 KGHSH, CDR2 LQKENI. V was cut by 0 bases and J by 2 bases, with 7 bases left in between. CDR3 length: 14 amino acids. The CDR3 is CASSPPAEQETQYF. Written as DNA, the CDR3 is TGTGCCAGCTCACCACCAGCAGAACAAGAGACCCAGTACTTC.

This clonotype was counted ten times or more. The CDR3 here is CASSPDNKFINQPQHF. CDR3 in DNA: TGTGCCAGCTCACCAGATAATAAGTTCATCAATCAGCCCCAGCATTTT. The chain recombines TRBV18 with TRBJ1-5; D remains ambiguous. V dropped 2 bases and J dropped 3 bases, with 14 bases sitting between them. The germline V gene has CDR1 KGHSH and CDR2 LQKENI. This CDR3 is built from 16 residues.